The 22 T cell receptor beta chains in this list originate from one sample, sequenced in a study of spatial heterogeneity in lung cancer. Study-wide results and limits: Tumors with more nonsynonymous mutations had more expanded intratumoral alpha and beta TCRs.

Which antigens these TCRs recognize remains unknown. TCRdb recomputed calls from the 5' RACE reads with MiXCR, one row per CDR3 protein. The sample comprises about 10,000 distinct CDR3 sequences, roughly 50% of which are singletons, and about 28% rests with the top ten. Regarding time point: sample taken at primary tumor resection. The sample was lung tumor tissue, taken at surgery. These receptors were collected from a female donor with early-stage non-small cell lung cancer.

This clonotype was counted only a few times. The chain carries TRBV12-3 or TRBV12-4 and TRBJ2-7; TRBD2 agrees at 8 bases. CDR3 size: 14 residues. Losses at the gene ends were 5 bases for V and 3 bases for J; bases not matched to a gene: 6. CDR3 amino acids: CASSPGGSGYEQYF. For the CDR3, the DNA is TGTGCCAGCAGTCCGGGGGGGAGCGGCTACGAGCAGTACTTC.

The CDR3 nucleotides are TGCGCCAGCAGCCCTCTCGGGACAAGGTCCTACAATGAGCAGTTCTTC. This sequence encodes CASSPLGTRSYNEQFF. This chain uses TRBV4-1 with TRBJ2-1; TRBD1 might be the D (6 bases). V lost 4 bases, J lost 1 base, and 14 bases lay in between. The germline CDR1 and CDR2 sequences are MGHRA and YSYEKL. This CDR3 spans 16 amino acids.

This clonotype showed up just a few times. CDR3 in DNA: TGCGCCAGCAGTCAACATCCGCAAGGGCAATATGGCTACACCTTC. It yields the protein CASSQHPQGQYGYTF. This chain joins TRBV23-1 and TRBJ1-2; D is unclear. TRBV23-1 is treated as an ORF (open reading frame) with a function not yet certain. With 2 bases removed from V and 5 bases from J, the gap between germline ends came to 15 bases. The CDR3 runs 15 residues.

The chain employs TRBV2 and TRBJ2-7; unclear D gene. Germline V gene sequence: CDR1 SNHLY, CDR2 FYNNEI. CDR3 size: 12 residues. Trimming took off 7 bases at V and 2 bases at J, with 9 bases between the two ends. CDR3 sequence reads: CASNRVPYEQYF. CDR3 coding DNA: TGTGCCAGCAACCGGGTACCCTACGAGCAGTACTTC.

In this sample, this clonotype is large. The chain couples TRBV13 to TRBJ2-6; D not resolved. Trimming stripped 8 bases from V and 4 bases from J, with 12 bases between. Per germline, CDR1 PRHDT and CDR2 FYEKMQ (reference sequence). The CDR3 sequence is 14 residues long. The CDR3 sequence is CASRAASGANVLTF. Written as DNA, the CDR3 is TGTGCCAGCCGTGCCGCGTCAGGGGCCAACGTCCTGACTTTC.

The chain links TRBV18 to TRBJ2-1; D is unclear. Trimming took off 1 base at V and 1 base at J, with 20 bases between the two ends. CDR3 length: 19 amino acids. CDR1 is KGHSH, CDR2 LQKENI, per germline. In nucleotides, the CDR3 is TGTGCCAGCTCACCACTCTCACCGACCCCCGGAAGGTCCTACAATGAGCAGTTCTTC. It is translated as CASSPLSPTPGRSYNEQFF.

This chain links TRBV20-1 with TRBJ2-5; D tentatively reads TRBD1 or TRBD2 (5 bases each). Germline V lookup: CDR1 DFQATT, CDR2 SNEGSKA (reference sequence). V was trimmed by 6 bases and J by 2 bases, leaving 13 bases between them. This CDR3 is built from 13 residues. CDR3 sequence (DNA): TGCAGTGCACTCGGGACGGTGCAAGAGACCCAGTACTTC. The encoded protein is CSALGTVQETQYF.

This sequence joins TRBV4-2 and TRBJ2-7; 9 bases are shared with TRBD1. This CDR3 is built from 14 residues. Germline V gene data show CDR1 as LGHNA and CDR2 as YNFKEQ. Trimming at V came to 4 bases and at J to 2 bases, leaving 3 bases not matched to a gene. CDR3 coding DNA: TGTGCCAGCAGCCCAGGGACAGGGACCTACGAGCAGTACTTC. As protein: CASSPGTGTYEQYF.

The V gene is TRBV9, the J gene TRBJ2-3; 10 positions match TRBD1. The CDR3 covers 17 residues. In germline, CDR1 is SGDLS, CDR2 YYNGEE. The junction had 11 bases not matched to a gene; V was cut back by 3 bases and J by 4 bases. CDR3 loop: CASSAPFSTGGADTQYF. The CDR3 DNA sequence: TGTGCCAGCAGCGCCCCGTTTTCGACAGGGGGCGCAGATACGCAGTATTTT. Supplemented by reference TRBV9 and TRBJ2-3, the full variable domain reads DSGVTQTPKHLITATGQRVTLRCSPRSGDLSVYWYQQSLDQGLQFLIQYYNGEERAKGNILERFSAQQFPDLHSELNLSSLELGDSALYFCASSAPFSTGGADTQYFGPGTRLTVL.

This clonotype was seen a handful of times. The V and J genes are TRBV7-8 and TRBJ1-4; D not resolved. Germline CDR1 SGHVS, CDR2 FQNEAQ. V was shortened by 1 base and J by 2 bases, with 11 bases between the two germline ends. The CDR3 is made up of 16 amino acids. The DNA for the CDR3 is TGTGCCAGCAGCTTAGTTTCCGGCTCGACTAATGAAAAACTGTTTTTT. Residues: CASSLVSGSTNEKLFF.

The chain combines TRBV28 with TRBJ1-5, with D uncertain. The CDR3 totals 17 residues. CDR1 is MDHEN, CDR2 SYDVKM, per germline. Deletions cut 2 bases from V and 3 bases from J, with 17 bases between. The CDR3 loop is CASSLGLGSFSNQPQHF. Here the CDR3 DNA reads TGTGCCAGCAGTTTAGGATTGGGGTCTTTCTCCAATCAGCCCCAGCATTTT.

This clonotype was seen a handful of times. The chain carries TRBV7-8 and TRBJ1-2; possible D gene TRBD1, 6 bases. Trimming removed 6 bases at V and 5 bases at J, with 10 bases between. The CDR3 length is 12 residues. Germline V gene sequence: CDR1 SGHVS, CDR2 FQNEAQ. Here the CDR3 reads CASSQRGYGYTF. CDR3 in DNA: TGTGCCAGCAGTCAAAGGGGGTATGGCTACACCTTC.

The chain couples TRBV20-1 to TRBJ2-3; 8 bases match TRBD2. The length of the CDR3 is 14 residues. Per the germline V gene, CDR1 is DFQATT and CDR2 is SNEGSKA (reference sequence). The V gene end was trimmed by 5 bases and the J gene end by 5 bases; junction bases not matched to a gene: 9. The CDR3 region is CSAGPGLVEDTQYF. The CDR3 DNA is TGCAGTGCTGGGCCGGGACTAGTTGAAGATACGCAGTATTTT.

V is TRBV7-6 and J is TRBJ2-1; D call uncertain. CDR3 size: 11 residues. V shed 5 bases and J shed 9 bases, with 8 bases lying between them. Looked up from germline, CDR1 is SGHVS and CDR2 is FNYEAQ. CDR3 region: CASSPTPEQFF. CDR3 sequence (DNA): TGTGCCAGCAGCCCAACGCCTGAGCAGTTCTTC. The full variable domain, its missing parts supplied by reference TRBV7-6 and TRBJ2-1, is GAGVSQSPRYKVTKRGQDVALRCDPISGHVSLYWYRQALGQGPEFLTYFNYEAQQDKSGLPNDRFSAERPEGSISTLTIQRTEQRDSAMYRCASSPTPEQFFGPGTRLTVL.

The sample holds a few counts of this clonotype. The chain links TRBV11-2 to TRBJ2-1; weak D call: TRBD2 (5 bases). This CDR3 has 15 residues. CDR1 SGHAT and CDR2 FQNNGV come from the germline V gene. With 5 bases removed from V and 0 bases from J, the gap between germline ends came to 11 bases. The CDR3 here is CASSPRGSSYNEQFF. The CDR3 DNA reads as TGTGCCAGCAGCCCCCGTGGGAGCTCCTACAATGAGCAGTTCTTC.

In this sample, this clonotype is medium-sized. V usage is TRBV7-8 and J usage is TRBJ2-1; a weak D match, TRBD1 (5 bases). Per germline, CDR1 SGHVS and CDR2 FQNEAQ. This CDR3 is 16 amino acids long. Between the trimmed V and J ends, which lost 6 bases and 2 bases, there was a span of 17 bases. The DNA for the CDR3 is TGTGCCAGCAGGCCTACAGGAGCTGTAACCTACAATGAGCAGTTCTTC. This sequence encodes CASRPTGAVTYNEQFF.

By sample fraction, this clonotype is medium-sized. This sequence joins TRBV7-8 and TRBJ2-1; D gene unclear. CDR1 and CDR2 from the germline V gene are SGHVS and FQNEAQ. This CDR3 is built from 18 residues. CDR3 DNA: TGTGCATCGAGTTCGGGTCTGGGGTTGGGAAGCTCCTACAATGAGCAGTTCTTC. Translation: CASSSGLGLGSSYNEQFF.

V usage is TRBV29-1 and J usage is TRBJ1-1; D is undetermined. The germline CDR1 and CDR2 sequences are SQVTM and ANQGSEA. Trimming cost V 7 bases and J 2 bases, with 8 bases left between them. CDR3 length: 11 residues. CDR3 bases: TGCAGCGGGCTAGTCAACACTGAAGCTTTCTTT. This codes for CSGLVNTEAFF.

This chain connects TRBV27 to TRBJ1-3, with a weak D call TRBD1 (6 bases). Trimming removed 0 bases from V and 0 bases from J, with 15 bases in between. CDR1 and CDR2 (germline): MNHEY, SMNVEV (reference sequence). This CDR3 is built from 18 residues. This chain's CDR3 is CASSLSLGGPSSGNTIYF. CDR3 coding DNA: TGTGCCAGCAGTTTATCGTTGGGGGGGCCTAGCTCTGGAAACACCATATATTTT.

This clonotype was found a few times. The rearrangement joins TRBV7-3 to TRBJ2-6; D ambiguous. With 7 bases removed from V and 0 bases from J, the gap between germline ends came to 7 bases. There are 14 residues in the CDR3. The germline V gene has CDR1 SGHTA and CDR2 FQGTGA. Written as DNA, the CDR3 is TGTGCCAGCACTCAACTCTCTGGGGCCAACGTCCTGACTTTC. Its translation is CASTQLSGANVLTF. Looking up the rest from reference TRBV7-3 and TRBJ2-6 gives the full variable domain: GAGVSQTPSNKVTEKGKYVELRCDPISGHTALYWYRQSLGQGPEFLIYFQGTGAADDSGLPNDRFFAVRPEGSVSTLKIQRTERGDSAVYLCASTQLSGANVLTFGAGSRLTVL.

V gene TRBV3-1 combines with J gene TRBJ2-3; D remains unclear. V lost 0 bases to trimming and J lost 1 base, with 11 bases between them. This CDR3 has 16 amino acids. Germline values: CDR1 LGHDT, CDR2 YNNKEL (reference sequence). CDR3 nucleotide sequence: TGTGCCAGCAGCCAAGAGAGAAGAATTGGCACAGATACGCAGTATTTT. Encoded protein: CASSQERRIGTDTQYF.

The chain recombines TRBV12-3 or TRBV12-4 with TRBJ2-5, with 13 bases identical to TRBD2. This CDR3 has 17 residues. V was pared by 6 bases and J by 5 bases, with 12 bases of the junction left unmatched. This CDR3 is CASSWTSGGTKAETQYF. CDR3 nucleotides: TGTGCCAGCAGCTGGACTAGCGGGGGAACTAAGGCGGAGACCCAGTACTTC.